The 31 T cell receptor beta chains listed next were all sequenced from one sample in a study of blood T cell repertoires in COVID-19. TCRdb keeps only in-frame clones here, not all; method: immunoSEQ multiplex PCR. The sample consists of under 250,000 clones, over 75% of them appearing once. The source material was peripheral blood. These receptor sequences come from a man aged 25 to 40 who had recovered from COVID-19.

The J gene is TRBJ2-3, the V gene TRBV19; D might be TRBD2 (5 bases). CDR3 size: 15 residues. Trimming removed 1 base at V and 5 bases at J, with 13 bases between. Germline V gene sequence: CDR1 LNHDA, CDR2 SQIVND (reference sequence). CDR3 amino acids: CASSIGFEGLDTQYF. The DNA for the CDR3 is TGTGCCAGTAGTATAGGGTTCGAGGGTCTAGATACGCAGTATTTT.

Only one count was recorded for this clone. The CDR3 nucleotides are TGTGCCAGCGGACGCGGGACGAGCTATTCACCCCTCCACTTT. Translation gives CASGRGTSYSPLHF. The rearrangement links TRBV7-2 to TRBJ1-6; the D gene is possibly TRBD1 (5 bases). Germline CDR1 is SGHTA and CDR2 is FQGNSA. Trimming removed 8 bases at V and 8 bases at J, with 16 bases between. The CDR3 runs 14 residues.

This clone appeared a single time. The chain links TRBV3-1 (or the pseudogene TRBV3-2) to TRBJ2-3; 9 positions match TRBD2. CDR1 and CDR2 (germline): LGHDT, YNNKEL (reference sequence). Trimming removed 1 base from V and 8 bases from J; junction bases left unmatched: 7. The CDR3 is 15 residues long. Here the CDR3 reads CASSQGSGGRSTQYF. The DNA for the CDR3 is TGTGCCAGCAGCCAAGGTAGCGGGGGCCGAAGTACGCAGTATTTT.

This rearrangement joins TRBV5-1 to TRBJ2-5; 8 bases are shared with TRBD2. V gave up 0 bases and J gave up 11 bases; unmatched junction bases: 12. The CDR3 length is 15 residues. From germline, CDR1 is SGHRS and CDR2 YFSETQ. CDR3 sequence reads: CASSLEGTRGAPQYF. The CDR3 region has the DNA TGCGCCAGCAGCTTGGAAGGGACTAGGGGGGCCCCGCAGTACTTC.

The chain joins TRBV11-2 to TRBJ2-5, with a possible D match to TRBD2 (7 bases). V dropped 0 bases and J dropped 4 bases, with 12 bases sitting between them. This CDR3 is built from 15 residues. Germline lookup yields CDR1 SGHAT and CDR2 FQNNGV. The CDR3 spells CASSLDRGAPETQYF. In DNA, the CDR3 is TGTGCCAGCAGCTTAGATCGGGGGGCACCAGAGACCCAGTACTTC.

This clone turned up a few times. CDR3 sequence: CASSPGGQKQETQYF. CDR3 nucleotide sequence: TGTGCCAGCAGCCCGGGAGGACAGAAACAAGAGACCCAGTACTTC. V usage is TRBV9 and J usage is TRBJ2-5, with D perhaps matching TRBD2 (7 bases). V gave up 4 bases and J gave up 2 bases, with 15 bases separating them. The CDR3 runs 15 residues. Germline V lookup: CDR1 SGDLS, CDR2 YYNGEE.

This chain links TRBV2 with TRBJ2-3; 9 nucleotides match TRBD1. The ends lost 5 bases at V and 2 bases at J; junction bases unmatched: 5. CDR3 length: 15 residues. Per the germline V gene, CDR1 is SNHLY and CDR2 is FYNNEI. This chain's CDR3 is CASSTDRGNTDTQYF. CDR3 bases: TGTGCCAGCAGTACGGACAGGGGTAACACAGATACGCAGTATTTT. Full variable domain (rest looked up from reference TRBV2 and TRBJ2-3): EPEVTQTPSHQVTQMGQEVILRCVPISNHLYFYWYRQILGQKVEFLVSFYNNEISEKSEIFDDQFSVERPDGSNFTLKIRSTKLEDSAMYFCASSTDRGNTDTQYFGPGTRLTVL.

The chain has TRBV5-4 and TRBJ1-4; 7 positions match TRBD1. The CDR3 consists of 14 residues. Germline CDR1 reads SGHNT; CDR2 reads YYREEE (reference sequence). Unmatched junction bases numbered 7, after V lost 4 bases and J lost 7 bases. CDR3 region: CASSPGQGGEKLFF. CDR3 nucleotides: TGTGCCAGCAGCCCAGGCCAGGGGGGTGAAAAACTGTTTTTT.

This chain joins TRBV3-1 (or the pseudogene TRBV3-2) and TRBJ1-3; a weak D match, TRBD1 (6 bases). The V end lost 4 bases, the J end lost 0 bases, and 16 bases lay between the germline ends. This CDR3 is built from 17 residues. The V gene's germline CDR1 is LGHDT and CDR2 YNNKEL (reference sequence). The CDR3 spells CASSLRGTASSGNTIYF. For the CDR3, the DNA is TGTGCCAGCAGCCTGAGGGGGACCGCGAGCTCTGGAAACACCATATATTTT.

This clone was recorded once. This sequence joins TRBV19 and TRBJ2-7; 7 bases are a match to TRBD1. V was clipped by 6 bases and J by 2 bases; unmatched bases: 10. The germline CDR1 and CDR2 sequences are LNHDA and SQIVND (reference sequence). The CDR3 is 15 residues long. DNA for the CDR3: TGTGCCAGTAGACGGACGGGACAGTCAACCTACGAGCAGTACTTC. Protein: CASRRTGQSTYEQYF.

The gene calls are TRBV18 and TRBJ1-6; D unresolved. The germline V gene encodes CDR1 KGHSH and CDR2 LQKENI. V lost 2 bases and J lost 5, with 7 bases in between. There are 14 residues in the CDR3. Here the CDR3 DNA reads TGTGCCAGCTCACCAGAGAGGAATAATTCACCCCTCCACTTT. It specifies CASSPERNNSPLHF.

V gene TRBV4-1 combines with J gene TRBJ2-3, with 14 positions matching TRBD2. V was pared by 4 bases and J by 4 bases, with 1 base of the junction left unmatched. Germline values: CDR1 MGHRA, CDR2 YSYEKL. This CDR3 spans 15 amino acids. CDR3: CASSRLAGGPDTQYF. As DNA, the CDR3 is TGCGCCAGCAGCCGACTAGCGGGGGGGCCAGATACGCAGTATTTT.

In this sample, this clone turned up once. The genes are TRBV5-4 and TRBJ1-1; the D gene is possibly TRBD1 (6 bases). This CDR3 is 15 amino acids long. With 9 bases removed from V and 2 bases from J, the gap between germline ends came to 20 bases. Germline assignment: CDR1 SGHNT and CDR2 YYREEE (reference sequence). CDR3 loop: CATNLQGPSNTEAFF. The DNA for the CDR3 is TGTGCCACCAACCTACAGGGCCCGTCAAACACTGAAGCTTTCTTT.

This clone appeared a single time. The genes are TRBV4-1 and TRBJ2-1; 9 nucleotides match TRBD2. This CDR3 has 13 amino acids. The J segment lost 9 bases and the V segment lost 4 bases, leaving 4 bases of the junction unmatched. Germline V gives CDR1 MGHRA, CDR2 YSYEKL. CDR3 DNA sequence: TGCGCCAGCAGCCGCGGGGGGGCCCGTGAGCAGTTCTTC. Translating it yields CASSRGGAREQFF.

This clone has more than one count but fewer than ten. The rearrangement joins TRBV9 to TRBJ2-7; unclear D gene. V dropped 3 bases and J dropped 0 bases, with 7 bases sitting between them. This CDR3 has 13 residues. Germline assignment: CDR1 SGDLS and CDR2 YYNGEE. The CDR3 loop is CASSAHGSYEQYF. CDR3 nucleotides: TGTGCCAGCAGCGCACATGGCTCCTACGAGCAGTACTTC.

The V call is TRBV6-5, the J call TRBJ2-5; possible D gene TRBD1, 6 bases. Trimming removed 2 bases from V and 4 bases from J, with 14 bases in between. This CDR3 comprises 15 residues. Germline V gene sequence: CDR1 MNHEY, CDR2 SVGAGI. The CDR3 DNA sequence: TGTGCCAGCAGTTACGTTGGTAGGGGGTCAGAGACCCAGTACTTC. Amino acid sequence: CASSYVGRGSETQYF.

The chain is built from TRBV5-4 and TRBJ1-3; TRBD1 matches 9 bases. The CDR3 extends over 14 amino acids. Germline assignment: CDR1 SGHNT and CDR2 YYREEE (reference sequence). The J segment lost 4 bases and the V segment lost 2 bases, leaving 1 base of the junction unmatched. DNA for the CDR3: TGTGCCAGCAGCTTACAGGGGGCGGGAAACACCATATATTTT. This codes for CASSLQGAGNTIYF.

V usage is TRBV5-8 and J usage is TRBJ1-3; D is possibly TRBD1 (6 bases). Germline CDR1 reads SGHTS; CDR2 reads YDEGEE. V dropped 0 bases and J dropped 4 bases, with 14 bases sitting between them. The CDR3 covers 16 residues. DNA for the CDR3: TGTGCCAGCAGCTTGGATTCAGGGGCCGGAGGAAACACCATATATTTT. This sequence encodes CASSLDSGAGGNTIYF.

V gene TRBV10-3 combines with J gene TRBJ2-7; 10 nucleotides line up with TRBD2. Trimming at V came to 2 bases and at J to 2 bases, leaving 3 bases not matched to a gene. This CDR3 has 15 residues. CDR1 is ENHRY, CDR2 SYGVKD, per germline. The CDR3 nucleotides are TGTGCCATCAGTGAGAGCGGGGGGGGCGCCTACGAGCAGTACTTC. It yields the protein CAISESGGGAYEQYF.

The genes are TRBV7-9 and TRBJ2-6; D call uncertain. The V end lost 5 bases, the J end lost 2 bases, and 10 bases lay between the germline ends. The CDR3 has 15 amino acids. Germline CDR1 SEHNR, CDR2 FQNEAQ (reference sequence). The CDR3 coding sequence is TGTGCCAGCAGCCCGCGAGCTACTGGGGCCAACGTCCTGACTTTC. This sequence encodes CASSPRATGANVLTF. Full variable domain (missing parts from reference TRBV7-9 and TRBJ2-6): DTGVSQNPRHKITKRGQNVTFRCDPISEHNRLYWYRQTLGQGPEFLTYFQNEAQLEKSRLLSDRFSAERPKGSFSTLEIQRTEQGDSAMYLCASSPRATGANVLTFGAGSRLTVL.

The V and J genes are TRBV6-5 and TRBJ2-1, with a possible D match to TRBD1 (5 bases). The length of the CDR3 is 15 residues. Germline CDR1 MNHEY, CDR2 SVGAGI. Trimming stripped 5 bases from V and 4 bases from J, with 15 bases between. The CDR3 loop reads CASSLTVEKYNEQFF. For the CDR3, the DNA is TGTGCCAGCAGTCTGACAGTAGAGAAGTACAATGAGCAGTTCTTC.

This clone was found once. The chain has TRBV11-1 and TRBJ2-2; D is perhaps TRBD1 (5 bases). The CDR3 runs to 14 residues. Germline loops: CDR1 SGHAT, CDR2 FQDESV (reference sequence). Trimming shortened V by 3 bases and J by 0 bases, and 5 bases separated the two germline ends. The CDR3 protein is CASSLTANTGELFF. The DNA of the CDR3 is TGTGCCAGCAGCTTGACAGCGAACACCGGGGAGCTGTTTTTT.

The rearrangement links TRBV7-9 to TRBJ2-3; TRBD1 matches 8 bases. The germline gives CDR1 SEHNR, CDR2 FQNEAQ (reference sequence). J was trimmed by 4 bases and V by 5 bases; bases with no gene match: 8. The CDR3 has 15 amino acids. CDR3 in DNA: TGTGCCAGCAGCCGCCTGGACAGGGCCGCAGATACGCAGTATTTT. Its protein is CASSRLDRAADTQYF.

This chain joins TRBV7-2 and TRBJ1-1, with D perhaps matching TRBD1 (5 bases). Trimming took 5 bases from V and 4 from J, leaving 17 bases between them. There are 15 residues in the CDR3. Germline V gives CDR1 SGHTA, CDR2 FQGNSA. In DNA form, the CDR3 reads TGTGCCAGCAGCCAAACATACCGCAGGGTCACTGAAGCTTTCTTT. Amino acids: CASSQTYRRVTEAFF.

The chain employs TRBV2 and TRBJ2-1; 11 nucleotides align to TRBD1. The CDR3 is made up of 18 amino acids. Unmatched junction bases numbered 12, after V lost 2 bases and J lost 6 bases. Germline V gene data show CDR1 as SNHLY and CDR2 as FYNNEI. The DNA of the CDR3 is TGTGCCAGCAGTGAATGGGGGAGTGGACAGGGGGCATTCAATGAGCAGTTCTTC. Translated: CASSEWGSGQGAFNEQFF.

V is TRBV2 and J is TRBJ2-3; 7 bases align to TRBD1. The length of the CDR3 is 17 residues. Germline V CDR1 and CDR2: SNHLY, FYNNEI. With V trimmed by 7 bases and J by 6 bases, 19 bases remained unmatched. The CDR3 spells CASKLLTGRRARDTQYF. The DNA of the CDR3 is TGTGCCAGCAAACTCCTGACAGGGCGCAGAGCCCGGGATACGCAGTATTTT.

The chain is built from TRBV5-5 and TRBJ2-7; TRBD1 matches 9 bases. Germline lookup yields CDR1 SGHKS and CDR2 YYEKEE (reference sequence). This CDR3 is 16 amino acids long. The V gene end was trimmed by 1 base and the J gene end by 4 bases; junction bases not matched to a gene: 9. The CDR3 nucleotides read TGTGCCAGCAGCTTGAGTTCCGGGACAGGGTTTTACGAGCAGTACGTC. Amino acid sequence: CASSLSSGTGFYEQYV.

This clone was detected a few times. This rearrangement joins TRBV2 to TRBJ2-5, with a weak D call TRBD2 (5 bases). This CDR3 is built from 13 residues. Per the germline V gene, CDR1 is SNHLY and CDR2 is FYNNEI. Trimming took 4 bases from V and 5 from J, leaving 11 bases between them. The CDR3 DNA sequence: TGTGCCAGCAGTGGCCGGCGGGCGGAGACCCAGTACTTC. Translated, it gives CASSGRRAETQYF. Based on the CDR3 plus reference TRBV2 and TRBJ2-5, the full variable domain is EPEVTQTPSHQVTQMGQEVILRCVPISNHLYFYWYRQILGQKVEFLVSFYNNEISEKSEIFDDQFSVERPDGSNFTLKIRSTKLEDSAMYFCASSGRRAETQYFGPGTRLLVL.

The rearrangement links TRBV7-2 to TRBJ1-1, with D perhaps TRBD1 (6 bases). Trimming removed 1 base at V and 4 bases at J, with 13 bases between. The CDR3 sequence is 15 residues long. Looked up from germline, CDR1 is SGHTA and CDR2 is FQGNSA. The CDR3 sequence: CASSLGLGGGTEAFF. DNA of the CDR3: TGTGCCAGCAGCTTAGGGTTGGGAGGGGGCACTGAAGCTTTCTTT.

This clone has a handful of counts. The V and J genes are TRBV28 and TRBJ1-5, with 9 positions matching TRBD1. The CDR3 has 15 amino acids. V was pared by 7 bases and J by 6 bases, with 10 bases of the junction left unmatched. In germline, CDR1 is MDHEN, CDR2 SYDVKM. The CDR3 sequence: CASTEDRGGGQPQHF. The CDR3 nucleotides are TGTGCCAGCACCGAGGACAGGGGTGGGGGTCAGCCCCAGCATTTT.

J is TRBJ2-5 and V is TRBV2; the match to TRBD1 covers 10 bases. Per the germline V gene, CDR1 is SNHLY and CDR2 is FYNNEI. J lost 2 bases, V lost 8 bases, and 11 bases had no gene match. CDR3 length: 16 residues. The CDR3 bases are TGTGCCAGCTCACGGGACAGGGGTAGAGGTCAAGAGACCCAGTACTTC. This encodes CASSRDRGRGQETQYF.